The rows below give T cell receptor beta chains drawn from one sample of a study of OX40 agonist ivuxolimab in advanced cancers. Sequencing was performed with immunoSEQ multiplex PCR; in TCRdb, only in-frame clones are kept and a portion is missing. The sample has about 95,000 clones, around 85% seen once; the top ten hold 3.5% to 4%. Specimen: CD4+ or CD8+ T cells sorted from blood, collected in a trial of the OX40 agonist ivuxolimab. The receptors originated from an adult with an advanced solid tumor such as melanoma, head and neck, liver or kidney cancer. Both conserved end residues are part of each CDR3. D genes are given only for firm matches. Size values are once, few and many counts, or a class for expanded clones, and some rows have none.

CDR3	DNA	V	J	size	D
CASSYSVQGAAQHF	TGTGCCAGCAGTTACTCGGTTCAGGGGGCGGCCCAGCATTTT	TRBV6-6	TRBJ1-5	.	TRBD1
CASSGQGVEKLFF	TGTGCCAGCAGTGGACAGGGGGTGGAAAAACTGTTTTTT	TRBV7-9	TRBJ1-4	.	TRBD1
CASSSTSGGSQLEQFF	TGTGCCAGCAGCTCTACTAGCGGGGGCTCCCAATTAGAGCAGTTCTTC	TRBV7-2	TRBJ2-1	.	TRBD2
CASSVTDNRGYEQYF	TGTGCCAGTAGTGTGACAGACAACCGAGGCTACGAGCAGTACTTC	TRBV19	TRBJ2-7	.	.
CASTVGREVAEAFF	TGTGCCAGCACGGTAGGCAGGGAGGTCGCTGAAGCTTTCTTT	TRBV6-1	TRBJ1-1	.	.
CAWNPPHQGNTEAFF	TGTGCCTGGAACCCCCCACACCAGGGAAACACTGAAGCTTTCTTT	TRBV30	TRBJ1-1	.	.
CASSWGRNTIYF	TGCGCCAGCAGCTGGGGTAGGAACACCATATATTTT	TRBV10-2	TRBJ1-3	.	.
CASSRRTGHLMSYEQYF	TGCGCCAGCAGCCGAAGGACAGGTCATTTGATGTCCTACGAGCAGTACTTC	TRBV5-1	TRBJ2-7	.	TRBD1
CATSSGTLREQFF	TGTGCCACCAGCAGCGGGACTCTCCGGGAGCAGTTCTTC	TRBV15	TRBJ2-1	.	.
CASSQINQPQHF	TGTGCCAGCAGCCAGATCAATCAGCCCCAGCATTTT	TRBV5-5	TRBJ1-5	.	.
CASSRRTSSGELFF	TGTGCCAGCAGCCGCCGAACTAGCTCCGGGGAGCTGTTTTTT	TRBV14	TRBJ2-2	few	.
CASSTGTGSNEQFF	TGCGCCAGCAGCACCGGGACAGGTAGTAATGAGCAGTTCTTC	TRBV5-1	TRBJ2-1	.	TRBD1
CASSLVSGNTEAFF	TGCGCCAGCAGCTTGGTTTCGGGGAACACTGAAGCTTTCTTT	TRBV5-1	TRBJ1-1	once	.
CASSSGGRVYEQYF	TGCGCCAGCAGCTCTGGTGGGCGAGTCTACGAGCAGTACTTC	TRBV5-1	TRBJ2-7	.	.
CASRPGLAGSYEQYF	TGTGCCAGCAGACCCGGACTAGCGGGGTCCTACGAGCAGTACTTC	TRBV28	TRBJ2-7	.	TRBD2
CSASINQPQHF	TGCAGTGCTAGTATCAATCAGCCCCAGCATTTT	TRBV20-1	TRBJ1-5	.	.
CASSPRAEPYEQYF	TGTGCCAGCTCACCCCGGGCAGAACCCTACGAGCAGTACTTC	TRBV18	TRBJ2-7	.	.
CASSLGEADTQYF	TGCGCCAGCAGCTTGGGAGAGGCAGATACGCAGTATTTT	TRBV5-1	TRBJ2-3	.	.
CASSVGSGGEQYF	TGTGCCAGCAGCGTAGGCTCAGGGGGTGAGCAGTACTTC	TRBV9	TRBJ2-7	once	TRBD1
CASSLRGGEVRDEQFF	TGTGCCAGCAGCTTAAGGGGAGGTGAAGTGAGGGATGAGCAGTTCTTC	TRBV7-3	TRBJ2-1	.	.
CASSLRDSNSPLHF	TGTGCCAGCAGCTTAAGGGACAGTAATTCACCCCTCCACTTT	TRBV7-2	TRBJ1-6	.	TRBD1
CASRSGTTGAYEQYF	TGCGCCAGCAGATCCGGGACTACAGGGGCCTACGAGCAGTACTTC	TRBV10-2	TRBJ2-7	once	.
CASSLTGTSYEQYF	TGTGCCAGCAGCTTAACTGGGACCTCCTACGAGCAGTACTTC	TRBV11-2	TRBJ2-7	.	.
CASRPLFGGREIVSSYEQYF	TGTGCCAGCAGACCCTTGTTTGGCGGGAGGGAAATTGTGAGTTCCTACGAGCAGTACTTC	TRBV27	TRBJ2-7	.	TRBD2
CASSEEGGWLEKLFF	TGTGCCAGCAGTGAGGAGGGGGGATGGTTGGAAAAACTGTTTTTT	TRBV7-9	TRBJ1-4	once	.
CASSYGSGIPTGQFF	TGTGCCAGCAGTTATGGGTCAGGGATCCCCACGGGGCAGTTCTTC	TRBV6-5	TRBJ2-1	.	.
CASSLSVSYRETQYF	TGTGCCAGCAGCTTATCCGTCTCTTACAGGGAGACCCAGTACTTC	TRBV7-3	TRBJ2-5	.	.
CASRRRTGSEETSSETQYF	TGCGCCAGCAGGCGGAGGACAGGGTCTGAGGAGACTAGCTCAGAGACCCAGTACTTC	TRBV4-1	TRBJ2-5	.	.
CASSDASGYGYTF	TGTGCCAGCAGTGATGCCAGTGGTTATGGCTACACCTTC	TRBV6-4	TRBJ1-2	.	.
CAWSVRRTNEKLFF	TGTGCCTGGAGTGTACGGCGAACTAATGAAAAACTGTTTTTT	TRBV30	TRBJ1-4	.	.
CASSLGGVNGPQHF	TGTGCCAGCAGTTTAGGTGGGGTTAATGGGCCCCAGCATTTT	TRBV27	TRBJ1-5	.	.
CASSLGYNEQFF	TGTGCCAGCAGCTTGGGGTACAATGAGCAGTTCTTC	TRBV7-8	TRBJ2-1	.	.
CASSFLNEQFF	TGTGCCAGCAGCTTCCTTAATGAGCAGTTCTTC	TRBV7-9	TRBJ2-1	once	.
CASSGGLTPGELFF	TGTGCCAGTAGTGGGGGATTGACACCCGGGGAGCTGTTTTTT	TRBV19	TRBJ2-2	.	.
CASRHVGEGKTSGRAVNEQFF	TGTGCCAGCAGACACGTTGGGGAGGGGAAGACTAGCGGGAGGGCCGTAAATGAGCAGTTCTTC	TRBV7-8	TRBJ2-1	.	TRBD2
CASSQEGLAPDTQYF	TGTGCCAGCAGCCAAGAAGGACTAGCTCCAGATACGCAGTATTTT	TRBV14	TRBJ2-3	.	TRBD2
CASSLGLRQGRGEQYF	TGTGCCAGCAGTTTAGGACTTCGACAGGGAAGGGGGGAGCAGTACTTC	TRBV27	TRBJ2-7	.	TRBD1
CASSPTTSGSYYEQYF	TGTGCCAGCAGCCCAACGACTAGCGGGAGTTACTACGAGCAGTACTTC	TRBV13	TRBJ2-7	.	TRBD2
CASSHSGGANTGELFF	TGTGCCAGCAGCCATAGCGGGGGGGCGAACACCGGGGAGCTGTTTTTT	TRBV7-6	TRBJ2-2	.	TRBD2
CASSPIHLAGGPGWDEQFF	TGTGCCAGCAGTCCCATACACCTAGCGGGAGGGCCTGGTTGGGATGAGCAGTTCTTC	TRBV28	TRBJ2-1	.	TRBD2
CASSLELVDTQYF	TGCGCCAGCAGCCTAGAATTGGTCGATACGCAGTATTTT	TRBV4-3	TRBJ2-3	.	.
CASSQDLTLGQLFF	TGCGCCAGCAGCCAAGATCTAACTCTAGGACAGCTTTTTTTT	TRBV4-3	TRBJ1-5	.	.
CASSEAQNRGSFQYF	TGTGCCAGCAGTGAAGCGCAAAACAGGGGGTCTTTTCAGTACTTC	TRBV2	TRBJ2-4	.	TRBD1
CASSITENTEAFF	TGTGCCAGTAGTATTACCGAGAACACTGAAGCTTTCTTT	TRBV19	TRBJ1-1	.	.
CASSFSGRTDTQYF	TGTGCCAGCAGCTTTAGCGGGAGAACAGATACGCAGTATTTT	TRBV11-3	TRBJ2-3	.	TRBD2
CASSVSGNEDTQYF	TGTGCCAGCAGCGTCTCCGGGAATGAAGATACGCAGTATTTT	TRBV9	TRBJ2-3	.	.
CASRLTATGELFF	TGCGCCAGCCGATTGACAGCCACCGGGGAGCTGTTTTTT	TRBV5-1	TRBJ2-2	.	.
CAWTTRGGPTYEQYF	TGTGCCTGGACGACCCGGGGAGGGCCTACCTACGAGCAGTACTTC	TRBV30	TRBJ2-7	.	TRBD2
CASRAYRVLNTEAFF	TGTGCCAGTAGAGCCTACAGGGTTTTGAACACTGAAGCTTTCTTT	TRBV19	TRBJ1-1	.	.
CASSRGSSGNTIYF	TGTGCCAGCTCACGTGGCTCCTCTGGAAACACCATATATTTT	TRBV18	TRBJ1-3	few	.
CASSQPGTSGILEETQYF	TGTGCCAGCAGCCAACCCGGGACTAGCGGGATTCTCGAAGAGACCCAGTACTTC	TRBV14	TRBJ2-5	once	TRBD2
CASSNRDRGLEQYF	TGTGCCAGCAGCAACCGGGACAGGGGGCTTGAGCAGTACTTC	TRBV11-3	TRBJ2-7	.	TRBD1
CASSGRGKPATNEKLFF	TGTGCCAGCAGCGGGAGGGGAAAGCCTGCAACTAATGAAAAACTGTTTTTT	TRBV28	TRBJ1-4	.	.
CASRGDRVEETQYF	TGTGCCAGCAGGGGGGACAGGGTTGAAGAGACCCAGTACTTC	TRBV2	TRBJ2-5	.	TRBD1
CASSSRQGVDEKLFF	TGTGCCAGCAGCTCCCGACAGGGAGTGGATGAAAAACTGTTTTTT	TRBV9	TRBJ1-4	.	TRBD1
CASSMGKVGNQPQHF	TGTGCCAGTAGTATGGGGAAAGTCGGCAATCAGCCCCAGCATTTT	TRBV19	TRBJ1-5	.	.
CASTLTGQGGRYEQYF	TGTGCCAGCACATTAACGGGACAGGGTGGGCGCTACGAGCAGTACTTC	TRBV6-6	TRBJ2-7	.	TRBD1
CAARDQARNYGYTF	TGTGCCGCAAGGGACCAGGCTCGTAACTATGGCTACACCTTC	TRBV28	TRBJ1-2	.	.
CASSVADSREQFF	TGTGCCAGCAGCGTAGCGGATAGTCGGGAGCAGTTCTTC	TRBV9	TRBJ2-1	.	.